The 18 T cell receptor beta chains below all came from one sample that was sequenced in a study of CD8 T cells in ankylosing spondylitis. MiXCR, applied by TCRdb to the 5' RACE reads, yields one record per CDR3 protein. The sample records about 240,000 distinct CDR3 sequences, less than 10% being singletons. The sequencing input was blood, either unsorted or a sorted T cell fraction (not recorded which). The receptors shown here come from a male donor with ankylosing spondylitis or in good health (not recorded which).

The table lists this clonotype with many counts. This sequence joins TRBV7-9 and TRBJ1-1, with D possibly being TRBD1 (6 bases). Per germline, CDR1 SEHNR and CDR2 FQNEAQ (reference sequence). Trimming left V 5 bases short and J 9 bases short, with 16 bases between. The CDR3 has 13 amino acids. CDR3 DNA: TGTGCCAGCAGCGCTCAAGGACAGACCCAAGCTTTCTTT. Translation gives CASSAQGQTQAFF.

This clonotype was observed a few times. The chain links TRBV6-4 to TRBJ2-1, with TRBD1 identical over 9 bases. CDR3 length: 16 amino acids. V shed 2 bases, J shed 5 bases, and the junction held 7 bases outside the gene matches. The germline V gene has CDR1 MRHNA and CDR2 SNTAGT. CDR3 sequence reads: CASSDLTGGGHNEQFF. Written as DNA, the CDR3 is TGTGCCAGCAGTGACCTTACAGGGGGCGGCCACAATGAGCAGTTCTTC.

This clonotype was recorded many times. This chain joins TRBV19 and TRBJ2-1; TRBD1 matches 10 bases. CDR3 length equals 12 residues. Germline V gene sequence: CDR1 LNHDA, CDR2 SQIVND (reference sequence). J was trimmed by 6 bases and V by 11 bases; bases with no gene match: 4. Here the CDR3 DNA reads TGTGCCTGCGGGACAGGGGTCAATGAGCAGTTCTTC. Amino acids: CACGTGVNEQFF.

This clonotype has a count of ten or more. The V call is TRBV5-6, the J call TRBJ2-1; TRBD2 agrees at 9 bases. Germline values: CDR1 SGHDT, CDR2 YYEEEE. V lost 2 bases to trimming and J lost 8 bases; unmatched junction nucleotides: 11. CDR3 length: 16 amino acids. CDR3 protein: CASSLSGGGAGYEQFF. CDR3 in DNA: TGTGCCAGCAGCTTAAGTGGCGGGGGGGCCGGTTATGAGCAGTTCTTC.

Ten or more counts support this clonotype. The gene calls are TRBV12-3 or TRBV12-4 and TRBJ2-1; 8 bases are a match to TRBD2. With V trimmed by 7 bases and J by 1 base, 9 bases remained unmatched. The CDR3 extends over 16 amino acids. CDR3 in amino acids: CASTAAGGASYNEQFF. The CDR3 DNA reads TGTGCCAGCACCGCCGCCGGGGGGGCTTCCTACAATGAGCAGTTCTTC.

CDR3 in DNA: TGTGCCAGCAGTTCCCGGACAGGGGGACTGTATGGCTACACCTTC. Translated: CASSSRTGGLYGYTF. This chain uses TRBV12-3 or TRBV12-4 with TRBJ1-2; 10 nucleotides align to TRBD1. Germline trimming cut 4 bases from V and 5 bases from J; bases unmatched to any gene: 7. This CDR3 has 15 residues.

The rearrangement uses TRBV12-3 or TRBV12-4 and TRBJ1-2, with unresolved D. The length of the CDR3 is 13 residues. Trimming left V 6 bases short and J 6 bases short, with 14 bases between. Here the CDR3 DNA reads TGTGCCAGCAGCCCCCCCCTCCCTAATGGCTACACCTTC. Protein product: CASSPPLPNGYTF.

This clonotype showed up many times. The rearrangement links TRBV3-1 to TRBJ1-2; D unresolved. The V and J ends lost 0 bases and 4 bases respectively, with 12 bases between them. The germline CDR1 and CDR2 sequences are LGHDT and YNNKEL (reference sequence). The CDR3 extends over 15 amino acids. The DNA for the CDR3 is TGTGCCAGCAGCCAAGACGCGCAGCTTTTCTATGGCTACACCTTC. Amino acids: CASSQDAQLFYGYTF.

This clonotype was counted ten times or more. The CDR3 spells CASSTWTSGSGKDTQYF. CDR3 DNA sequence: TGTGCCAGCAGTACCTGGACTAGCGGGAGTGGGAAAGATACGCAGTATTTT. This chain uses TRBV6-2 or TRBV6-3 with TRBJ2-3; 13 nucleotides align to TRBD2. Germline trimming cut 5 bases from V and 5 bases from J; bases unmatched to any gene: 10. Germline CDR1 and CDR2: MNHEY and SVGEGT. The CDR3 is made up of 17 amino acids.

This clonotype occurred many times. This chain connects TRBV20-1 to TRBJ1-2; no clear D. Germline V gives CDR1 DFQATT, CDR2 SNEGSKA (reference sequence). There are 12 residues in the CDR3. Trimming removed 6 bases at V and 1 base at J, with 9 bases between. CDR3 sequence reads: CSAPGSNYGYTF. CDR3 in DNA: TGCAGTGCCCCCGGGAGTAACTATGGCTACACCTTC.

This clonotype has ten or more counts. This rearrangement joins TRBV12-3 or TRBV12-4 to TRBJ1-4; possible D gene TRBD1, 6 bases. Between the trimmed V and J ends, which lost 3 bases and 10 bases, there was a span of 12 bases. The CDR3 sequence is 13 residues long. CDR3 loop: CASSLNRDGKLFF. Here the CDR3 DNA reads TGTGCCAGCAGTTTGAACAGGGACGGAAAACTGTTTTTT.

The chain employs TRBV4-1 and TRBJ2-3; 10 bases are shared with TRBD2. J was trimmed by 4 bases and V by 4 bases; bases with no gene match: 20. Germline CDR1 MGHRA, CDR2 YSYEKL. CDR3 length equals 20 residues. The CDR3 bases are TGCGCCAGCAGCCGCCCCCAGGGGCTAGCGGGAGTAGGGGGAGCAGATACGCAGTATTTT. It codes for CASSRPQGLAGVGGADTQYF.

This clonotype was seen ten or more times. The chain uses TRBV7-2 and TRBJ2-3; D is possibly TRBD2 (6 bases). The germline V gene has CDR1 SGHTA and CDR2 FQGNSA. The CDR3 consists of 17 residues. Trimming removed 5 bases at V and 0 bases at J, with 18 bases between. For the CDR3, the DNA is TGTGCCAGCAGCCTCAGAGGGACTGGAGCTAGCACAGATACGCAGTATTTT. Amino acids: CASSLRGTGASTDTQYF. Together with reference TRBV7-2 and TRBJ2-3, the CDR3 gives the full variable domain: GAGVSQSPSNKVTEKGKDVELRCDPISGHTALYWYRQSLGQGLEFLIYFQGNSAPDKSGLPSDRFSAERTGGSVSTLTIQRTQQEDSAVYLCASSLRGTGASTDTQYFGPGTRLTVL.

This clonotype was detected a few times. The rearrangement joins TRBV6-5 to TRBJ2-5; 14 nucleotides line up with TRBD2. V shed 5 bases and J 1 base; nucleotides not matched to a gene: 9. Germline CDR1 is MNHEY and CDR2 is SVGAGI. CDR3 length: 18 residues. CDR3 DNA sequence: TGTGCCAGCAGTCGACTAGCGGGGGGGGTCGGACGCCAAGAGACCCAGTACTTC. It is translated as CASSRLAGGVGRQETQYF.

This clonotype came up a few times. V gene TRBV27 combines with J gene TRBJ2-5; TRBD2 aligns across 13 bases. There are 15 residues in the CDR3. Germline V gives CDR1 MNHEY, CDR2 SMNVEV (reference sequence). V gave up 5 bases and J gave up 3 bases; unmatched junction bases: 3. This CDR3 is CASSLGTSGKETQYF. The CDR3 DNA reads TGTGCCAGCAGTCTCGGGACTAGCGGGAAAGAGACCCAGTACTTC.

CDR3 loop: CASRLLAGGVNEQFF. CDR3 in DNA: TGTGCCAGCAGATTACTAGCGGGGGGTGTAAATGAGCAGTTCTTC. The chain has TRBV7-2 and TRBJ2-1; 12 nucleotides match TRBD2. The CDR3 runs 15 residues. The ends lost 6 bases at V and 7 bases at J; junction bases unmatched: 7. Germline lookup yields CDR1 SGHTA and CDR2 FQGNSA.

V is TRBV7-2 and J is TRBJ2-1; 7 bases map to TRBD2. The V gene's germline CDR1 is SGHTA and CDR2 FQGNSA. Trimming removed 6 bases from V and 5 bases from J; junction bases left unmatched: 16. The CDR3 totals 17 residues. The CDR3 spells CASRLARAGVPDNEQFF. In DNA, the CDR3 is TGTGCCAGCAGGCTAGCGCGTGCGGGAGTCCCTGACAATGAGCAGTTCTTC.

In its sample, this clonotype was seen many times. The V gene is TRBV7-2, the J gene TRBJ1-3; D is undetermined. The CDR3 extends over 13 amino acids. V was pared by 7 bases and J by 0 bases, with 7 bases between. CDR1 and CDR2 from the germline V gene are SGHTA and FQGNSA. Here the CDR3 reads CASNLVSGNTIYF. DNA for the CDR3: TGTGCCAGCAACTTGGTCTCTGGAAACACCATATATTTT. The variable domain in full, with the rest retrieved from reference TRBV7-2 and TRBJ1-3, is GAGVSQSPSNKVTEKGKDVELRCDPISGHTALYWYRQSLGQGLEFLIYFQGNSAPDKSGLPSDRFSAERTGGSVSTLTIQRTQQEDSAVYLCASNLVSGNTIYFGEGSWLTVV.